This TCR beta chain comes out of a study of blood T cell repertoires in COVID-19 (dated by TCRdb to between 2020 and 2021). With respect to the entire study: Samples covering the acute and convalescent phases of COVID-19 were provided by collaborators in the United States, Italy and Spain. The samples were drawn from two sources: the first 160 participants of the ongoing ImmuneRACE study, and 1,000 to 1,500 subjects contributed by 6 global collaborators. Where HLA class I and class II types were available, the types were taken from metadata supplied by the sample provider, not from assay-based typing. The repertoires were released in a freely available public database intended as a resource for research on the immune response to SARS-CoV-2. Subjects who had been exposed to COVID-19, were actively infected with it, or had recovered from it provided the deeply sampled blood TCRbeta repertoires that made up the dataset. A de-identified subject ID, COVID-19 status, age in years and sex were almost always included in the sample metadata. The material from the prospective study consisted of cDNA or gDNA derived from T cells, B-cell-depleted T cells, or PBMCs.

TCRbeta CDR3 regions were amplified from genomic DNA by means of the immunoSEQ Assay, a bias-controlled multiplex PCR. Under the source paper's analysis protocol: The number of nucleated cells in each sample was estimated from the amplification of reference gene primers within the assay. To quantify the absolute abundance of each unique TCRbeta CDR3 rearrangement, sequence reads were collapsed and filtered. For each sample, productive Simpson clonality was calculated as the square root of Simpson's diversity index over productive rearrangements. TCRdb retrieved this table from immuneACCESS and kept in-frame rearrangements only. Not all clones are present; in checked studies, unresolved V genes account for under half, and no reason is known for the remainder. The DNA was the basis for D and trimming; V, J and clone size are from that table. This sample has approximately 140,000 clones in its table, and around nine tenths of those were observed once. The ten largest clones take up roughly 4.3% of the sample.

Measured from the cysteine to the phenylalanine, the CDR3 is 15 residues long. Just CDR3 DNA is preserved here, 45 bases in frame from base 1. Deletion took 0 bases off V and 6 bases off J, with a span of 13 bases between the germline ends. CDR1 and CDR2, looked up from the germline V gene (reference sequence), are SEHNR and FQNEAQ. Collaborating institutions collected whole blood in K2EDTA tubes following their own protocols. For TCRbeta analysis, collaborators shipped samples in one of three forms: frozen whole blood, isolated PBMCs, or DNA extracted from either of those sample types. Here is what the overall study found, with its caveats: How much clinical and demographic metadata was included differed by source and by participant, and the metadata was provided uncurated.

On this clone itself: Its antigen remains unidentified. Base qualities are missing; no much larger clone stands one base away.

The receptor's source is a woman between 35 and 50 years old with acute or convalescent COVID-19. This chain joins TRBV7-9 to TRBJ2-3; the D gene is not confidently resolved. The sequencing sample was made of peripheral blood. The DNA sequence follows: TGTGCCAGCAGCTTAGCTACCCTAGTCCCGGATACGCAGTATTTT. This translates into CASSLATLVPDTQYF.